The 25 T cell receptor beta chains below all came from one sample that was sequenced in a study of shared clonotypes between healthy human individuals. The assay was immunoSEQ multiplex PCR, and TCRdb's table has in-frame clones only and misses some. The table records millions of clones, about 94% of them present only once. Naive CD8 cells comprised CD45RO-negative, CCR7-positively selected cells, excluding terminally differentiated effector memory CD45RA+ cells. The source material was naive CD8+ T cells sorted from blood. These receptors were collected from a young man in good health.

CDR3 loop: CASSPTGIGQQFDSNQPQHF. In DNA form, the CDR3 reads TGTGCCAGCTCACCGACGGGAATCGGGCAGCAATTCGATAGCAATCAGCCCCAGCATTTT. The rearrangement links TRBV18 to TRBJ1-5; D unclear. Germline V gene lookup returns CDR1 KGHSH and CDR2 LQKENI. The CDR3 runs to 20 residues. V was pared by 3 bases and J by 0 bases, with 24 bases between.

Notes on this clone: Other nucleotide sequences from this sample produce the same CDR3. The chain carries TRBV5-6 and TRBJ2-3, with D possibly called TRBD1 or TRBD2 (5 bases each). Germline V CDR1 and CDR2: SGHDT, YYEEEE. Trimming cost V 0 bases and J 1 base, with 9 bases left between them. There are 15 residues in the CDR3. The CDR3 DNA follows: TGTGCCAGCAGCTTGGGCCTGGGGGGCACAGATACGCAGTATTTT. It yields the protein CASSLGLGGTDTQYF.

The chain employs TRBV6-5 and TRBJ2-5; D possibly uses TRBD1 or TRBD2 (7 bases each). Germline-derived CDR1 and CDR2 are MNHEY and SVGAGI. CDR3 size: 15 residues. V lost 7 bases, J lost 4 bases, and 19 bases lay in between. The CDR3 nucleotides are TGTGCCAGCACTCTCTCGGGGGAGGGGGCAGAGACCCAGTACTTC. Residues: CASTLSGEGAETQYF.

This chain connects TRBV11-2 to TRBJ1-6, with TRBD1 as a possible D gene (5 bases). The V gene lost 4 bases and the J gene lost 7 bases, with 14 bases spanning the gap. CDR3 size: 15 residues. The germline V gene encodes CDR1 SGHAT and CDR2 FQNNGV. In nucleotides, the CDR3 is TGTGCCAGCAGCTCCACATATGACAGAAATTCACCCCTCCACTTT. Residues: CASSSTYDRNSPLHF.

The chain couples TRBV7-9 to TRBJ1-3; TRBD1 agrees at 7 bases. V lost 4 bases to trimming and J lost 4 bases; unmatched junction nucleotides: 10. Germline V lookup: CDR1 SEHNR, CDR2 FQNEAQ (reference sequence). CDR3 length equals 16 residues. Here the CDR3 DNA reads TGTGCCAGCAGCTCCCGGGACAGTTACTACGGAAACACCATATATTTT. It translates to CASSSRDSYYGNTIYF.

The chain recombines TRBV13 with TRBJ2-2; 10 nucleotides match TRBD1. The germline V gene has CDR1 PRHDT and CDR2 FYEKMQ (reference sequence). CDR3 length equals 16 residues. Unmatched junction bases numbered 9, after V lost 5 bases and J lost 6 bases. CDR3 loop: CASSPPGTGASGELFF. For the CDR3, the DNA is TGTGCCAGCAGCCCTCCCGGGACAGGGGCGTCCGGGGAGCTGTTTTTT. The complete variable domain, with remaining parts taken from reference TRBV13 and TRBJ2-2, reads AAGVIQSPRHLIKEKRETATLKCYPIPRHDTVYWYQQGPGQDPQFLISFYEKMQSDKGSIPDRFSAQQFSDYHSELNMSSLELGDSALYFCASSPPGTGASGELFFGEGSRLTVL.

The chain carries TRBV7-8 and TRBJ1-2; 7 bases fit TRBD1. The germline V gene has CDR1 SGHVS and CDR2 FQNEAQ. The junction had 9 bases not matched to a gene; V was cut back by 5 bases and J by 6 bases. This CDR3 is built from 14 residues. The chain's CDR3 is CASSLGRQGHGYTF. The CDR3 DNA sequence: TGTGCCAGCAGCCTAGGTCGACAGGGACATGGCTACACCTTC.

As regards this clone: Distinct nucleotide sequences in the sample also encode this CDR3. The V gene is TRBV27, the J gene TRBJ2-7, with TRBD1 matching over 7 bases. CDR1 is MNHEY, CDR2 SMNVEV, per germline (reference sequence). The V gene end was trimmed by 4 bases and the J gene end by 3 bases; junction bases not matched to a gene: 3. The CDR3 sequence is 13 residues long. Written as DNA, the CDR3 is TGTGCCAGCAGTTCGGCAGGGGGCTACGAGCAGTACTTC. Amino acid sequence: CASSSAGGYEQYF.

Notes on this clone: The same CDR3 arises from other DNA sequences in this sample as well. The J gene is TRBJ2-7, the V gene TRBV11-1; D is undetermined. CDR1 is SGHAT, CDR2 FQDESV, per germline (reference sequence). V was trimmed by 1 base and J by 2 bases, leaving 6 bases between them. This CDR3 is 13 amino acids long. CDR3 loop: CASSLGRTYEQYF. As DNA, the CDR3 is TGTGCCAGCAGCTTAGGCAGGACCTACGAGCAGTACTTC.

This CDR3 is CASSYGTGVGGYTF. The CDR3 nucleotides read TGTGCCAGCAGTTACGGAACAGGGGTAGGCGGCTACACCTTC. This chain connects TRBV6-5 to TRBJ1-2; 7 bases line up with TRBD1. Germline V CDR1 and CDR2: MNHEY, SVGAGI. The length of the CDR3 is 14 residues. V lost 2 bases and J lost 8; bases outside the gene matches: 8.

CDR3 DNA sequence: TGTGCCAGCAGCCCAACCCTTCTGCCCAATTCACCCCTCCACTTT. Its translation: CASSPTLLPNSPLHF. The V and J genes are TRBV6-7 and TRBJ1-6; D gene uncertain. TRBV6-7 is labeled an ORF, and its function is uncertain. V was pared by 6 bases and J by 7 bases, with 16 bases between. The CDR3 has 15 residues.

This chain connects TRBV5-1 to TRBJ1-1, with a weak D call TRBD1 (6 bases). This CDR3 spans 14 amino acids. Trimming took 2 bases from V and 5 from J, leaving 13 bases between them. Germline CDR1 is SGHRS and CDR2 is YFSETQ. In DNA form, the CDR3 reads TGCGCCAGCAGCTTAACGGGGAGGGGGACTGAAGCTTTCTTT. Amino acids: CASSLTGRGTEAFF. The whole variable domain, remainder taken from reference TRBV5-1 and TRBJ1-1, is KAGVTQTPRYLIKTRGQQVTLSCSPISGHRSVSWYQQTPGQGLQFLFEYFSETQRNKGNFPGRFSGRQFSNSRSEMNVSTLELGDSALYLCASSLTGRGTEAFFGQGTRLTVV.

The rearrangement joins TRBV19 to TRBJ2-5; D unclear. CDR3 length: 14 residues. Germline CDR1 is LNHDA and CDR2 is SQIVND (reference sequence). V was shortened by 4 bases and J by 5 bases, with 14 bases between the two germline ends. The CDR3 coding sequence is TGTGCCAGTAGTAGTTTCACGCGGCGGGAGACCCAGTACTTC. Translating gives CASSSFTRRETQYF.

The V gene is TRBV2, the J gene TRBJ2-3; D tentatively reads TRBD1 or TRBD2 (6 bases each). Germline assignment: CDR1 SNHLY and CDR2 FYNNEI. Trimming stripped 8 bases from V and 3 bases from J, with 18 bases between. The CDR3 is 15 residues long. For the CDR3, the DNA is TGTGCCAGCTCAAACCCCTGGGGGGCAACAGATACGCAGTATTTT. Translated, it gives CASSNPWGATDTQYF.

CDR3 sequence (DNA): TGTGCCAGCGGGGGCCCTCCGGACTACGAGCAGTACTTC. Its protein is CASGGPPDYEQYF. The V and J genes are TRBV21-1 and TRBJ2-7; the D segment call TRBD1 is taken from the table without a DNA check. TRBV21-1 is classified as a pseudogene. The CDR3 covers 13 residues.

The V gene is TRBV7-9, the J gene TRBJ2-3; D is uncertain. Looked up from germline, CDR1 is SEHNR and CDR2 is FQNEAQ (reference sequence). The CDR3 is 14 residues long. V lost 3 bases and J 0 bases, leaving 7 bases between the germline ends. CDR3 region: CASSFRVSTDTQYF. CDR3 DNA sequence: TGTGCCAGCAGCTTTCGGGTCAGCACAGATACGCAGTATTTT.

The chain joins TRBV5-1 to TRBJ2-7; D may be TRBD1 or TRBD2 (5 bases each). V dropped 7 bases and J dropped 0 bases, with 11 bases sitting between them. This CDR3 is 13 amino acids long. The V gene's germline CDR1 is SGHRS and CDR2 YFSETQ. The CDR3 here is CASPPGPSYEQYF. The CDR3, as DNA: TGCGCCAGCCCGCCGGGACCCTCCTACGAGCAGTACTTC.

V and J are TRBV21-1 and TRBJ2-5; TRBD1 is taken as the D call from the table, unchecked against the DNA. TRBV21-1 is deemed a pseudogene. The CDR3 is 16 amino acids. DNA for the CDR3: TGTGCCAGCAGCAAAGGAATGGGGCAGTGGCAAGAGACCCAGTACTTC. Protein: CASSKGMGQWQETQYF.

The rearrangement links TRBV28 to TRBJ1-4; D call uncertain. CDR1 and CDR2 from the germline V gene are MDHEN and SYDVKM. V was cut by 2 bases and J by 1 base, with 17 bases left in between. This CDR3 spans 18 amino acids. The CDR3 spells CASSLPLEGALTNEKLFF. The CDR3 DNA reads as TGTGCCAGCAGTTTACCCCTAGAGGGCGCTTTAACTAATGAAAAACTGTTTTTT.

About this clone: Other nucleotide sequences in the sample specify the same CDR3. V usage is TRBV7-3 and J usage is TRBJ2-2; a weak D match, TRBD2 (5 bases). V shed 2 bases and J shed 5 bases, with 6 bases lying between them. Looked up from germline, CDR1 is SGHTA and CDR2 is FQGTGA. The CDR3 contains 13 residues. The CDR3 DNA is TGTGCCAGCAGCTTAGGAGGAACCGGGGAGCTGTTTTTT. This encodes CASSLGGTGELFF.

The V and J genes are TRBV2 and TRBJ2-2, with TRBD2 matching 7 bases. Trimming at V came to 6 bases and at J to 2 bases, leaving 9 bases not matched to a gene. The CDR3 contains 16 residues. The germline gives CDR1 SNHLY, CDR2 FYNNEI. CDR3: CASRPLRGGNTGELFF. CDR3 nucleotide sequence: TGTGCCAGCAGACCGCTCCGCGGGGGAAACACCGGGGAGCTGTTTTTT.

The rearrangement uses TRBV11-3 and TRBJ2-2; weak D call: TRBD2 (7 bases). Trimming removed 5 bases from V and 4 bases from J, with 20 bases in between. Germline V gene data show CDR1 as SGHNT and CDR2 as YENEEA. The length of the CDR3 is 17 residues. The CDR3 DNA reads TGTGCCAGCAGCGCCCGGTGGGGGGGCGCGGGCACCGGGGAGCTGTTTTTT. Translating gives CASSARWGGAGTGELFF.

This clone appeared a few times. The J gene is TRBJ2-7, the V gene TRBV28, with D possibly matching TRBD1 (6 bases). Germline V gene data show CDR1 as MDHEN and CDR2 as SYDVKM. Trimming shortened V by 2 bases and J by 0 bases, and 11 bases separated the two germline ends. There are 15 residues in the CDR3. CDR3 residues: CASSLGDIISYEQYF. In DNA, the CDR3 is TGTGCCAGCAGTTTAGGGGACATCATCTCCTACGAGCAGTACTTC.

The rearrangement links TRBV6-1 to TRBJ1-2, with TRBD1 identical over 9 bases. The V gene end was trimmed by 5 bases and the J gene end by 8 bases; junction bases not matched to a gene: 6. The germline V gene encodes CDR1 MNHNS and CDR2 SASEGT. CDR3 length: 13 amino acids. This chain's CDR3 is CASSPTGGGGYTF. CDR3 nucleotides: TGTGCCAGCAGTCCTACAGGGGGCGGCGGCTACACCTTC.

The rearrangement joins TRBV9 to TRBJ1-4, with D unresolved. Germline V lookup: CDR1 SGDLS, CDR2 YYNGEE. The ends were cut back, 0 bases at V and 8 bases at J, with 8 bases in the middle. This CDR3 is 13 amino acids long. The CDR3 is CASSVAGGEKLFF. The CDR3 nucleotides are TGTGCCAGCAGCGTAGCGGGAGGGGAAAAACTGTTTTTT.